What follows describes a single T cell receptor beta chain. Repertoires were generated with immunoSEQ multiplex PCR, while TCRdb's copy carries only in-frame clones and drops some. The table includes some 82,000 clones, around 97% detected once. These data belong to a study of technical replicates of blood from several donors. CDR1 and CDR2 from the germline V gene are SNHLY and FYNNEI. The V end was cut by 2 bases, the J end by 2 bases, with 10 bases between. This CDR3 contains 15 residues. Sequenced: T cells isolated from PBMCs. This clonotype was sampled from a human donor in good health. The chain recombines TRBV2 with TRBJ1-5; D ambiguous. The CDR3 sequence is CASSEMGWGNQPQHF. The DNA for the CDR3 is TGTGCCAGCAGTGAAATGGGCTGGGGCAATCAGCCCCAGCATTTT.